The clone carrying this T cell receptor beta chain was counted at least ten times. The antigen is unknown. V shed 1 base and J 4 bases; nucleotides not matched to a gene: 6. The length of the CDR3 is 16 residues. Germline CDR1 is LGHNA and CDR2 is YNFKEQ. The data stem from a study of radiation and T cells in renal cell carcinoma. Treatment denoted: 15 Gy SBRT to primary tumor, nephrectomy 4 weeks later. Nephrectomy followed 15 Gy stereotactic body radiation by 4 weeks. Study results and limitations: Top tumor clonotypes rose in blood 2 weeks post-radiation, then contracted. In nephrectomy-only tumors, top 100 clonotypes averaged around 40%, versus around 50% irradiated.

TCRdb's table, derived via immunoSEQ multiplex PCR, lists solely in-frame clones and lacks some. This repertoire shows about 20,000 clones, 40% to 55% found once; its top ten account for approximately 16%. This chain joins TRBV4-2 and TRBJ1-1; 10 nucleotides match TRBD1. The sample here was tumor tissue, taken from a patient whose treatment included radiotherapy and nephrectomy. The sequence was obtained from a woman in her forties or fifties with renal cell carcinoma. CDR3 bases: TGTGCCAGCAGCCAAGGGCCGGGACAGGGGAGCACTGAAGCTTTCTTT. Translated, it gives CASSQGPGQGSTEAFF.